This T cell receptor (beta chain) is drawn from a study of T cells in Graves' hyperthyroidism and ophthalmopathy. Regarding the study as a whole: Most thyroid-expanded clonotypes above 0.001 were also found in blood. Ophthalmopathy, which appeared later, was predicted by the model a median around 6.9 months before onset.

Researchers took RNA transcripts and amplified the TCR beta CDR3 regions from them. The HTBI primer set drove a first-round RT-PCR of the TCR CDR3. From the multiplex PCR reads, TCRdb called clonotypes with MiXCR, one entry per CDR3 protein. The table shows 600,000 to 650,000 distinct CDR3 sequences, with about 17% occurring only once. This clonotype was observed a few times. Its cognate antigen is unknown. Clinical symptoms, serum thyroxine, TRAb, thyroid ultrasound and orbital computed tomography informed diagnoses. CDR3 length: 11 amino acids. Germline V lookup: CDR1 MNHNS, CDR2 SASEGT. V lost 6 bases and J lost 10, with 13 bases in between.

J is TRBJ2-7 and V is TRBV6-1; D is uncertain. Material: blood. The TCR sequence derives from a woman aged 25 to 45 with Graves' hyperthyroidism. The CDR3 protein is CASSEQSRQYF. The DNA of the CDR3 is TGTGCCAGCAGCGAACAGTCCCGACAGTACTTC.